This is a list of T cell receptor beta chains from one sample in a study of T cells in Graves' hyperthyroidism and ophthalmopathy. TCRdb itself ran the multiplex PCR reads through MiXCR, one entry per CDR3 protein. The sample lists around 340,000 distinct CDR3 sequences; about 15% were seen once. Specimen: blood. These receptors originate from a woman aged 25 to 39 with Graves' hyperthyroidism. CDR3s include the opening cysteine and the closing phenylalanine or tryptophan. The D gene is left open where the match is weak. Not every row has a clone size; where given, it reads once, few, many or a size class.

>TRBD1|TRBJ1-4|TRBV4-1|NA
TGCGCCAGCAGCGGACAGGGGGCGATTAATGAAAAACTGTTTTTT
CASSGQGAINEKLFF
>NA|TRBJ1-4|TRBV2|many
TGTGCCTCAGCACGGGAAAAACTGTTTTTT
CASAREKLFF
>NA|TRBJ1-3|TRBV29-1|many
TGCAGCGTTGGTCTTAGGACATTAGCTGGAAACACCATATATTTT
CSVGLRTLAGNTIYF
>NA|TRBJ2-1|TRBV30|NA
TGTGCCTGGAGTGTAGTGCTAGCTCTCACATACAATGAGCAGTTCTTC
CAWSVVLALTYNEQFF
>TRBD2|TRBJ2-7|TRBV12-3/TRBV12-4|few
TGTGCCAGCAGTTTAGAGCTAGCGGGAGGGTACGAGCAGTACTTC
CASSLELAGGYEQYF
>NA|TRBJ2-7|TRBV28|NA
TGTGCCAGCACCCCTCCAAACACCTACGAGCAGTACTTC
CASTPPNTYEQYF
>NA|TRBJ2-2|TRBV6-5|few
TGTGCCAGCAGTTACGATCGGGTGGAGCTGTTTTTT
CASSYDRVELFF
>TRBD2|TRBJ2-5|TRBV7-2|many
TGTGCCAGCAGCAGGGCTCAGTCCGGGGGGAGTCTTTATCGAGAGACCCAGTACTTC
CASSRAQSGGSLYRETQYF
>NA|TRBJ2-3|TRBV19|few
TGTGCCAGTAGTATACCCTATTCGGCAACAGATACGCAGTATTTT
CASSIPYSATDTQYF
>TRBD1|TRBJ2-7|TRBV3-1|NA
TGTGCCAGCAGCCCGGACAGGGTCGCCTACGAGCAGTACTTC
CASSPDRVAYEQYF
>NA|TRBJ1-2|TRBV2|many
TGTGCCAGCAGTGAACAAGGTGGTAGAAGGGGCCGTGGCTACACCTTC
CASSEQGGRRGRGYTF
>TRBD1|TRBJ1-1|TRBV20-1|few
TGCAGTGCTAGCAGGGGGGGAGGGAACACTGAAGCTTTCTTT
CSASRGGGNTEAFF
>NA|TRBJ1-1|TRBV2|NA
TGTGCCAGCAGACGTAGTGGACGGACCGGCGGGTCTGAAGCTTTCTTT
CASRRSGRTGGSEAFF
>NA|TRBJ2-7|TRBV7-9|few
TGTGCCAGCAGCTGGGTGGGGGGCTACGAGCAGTACTTC
CASSWVGGYEQYF
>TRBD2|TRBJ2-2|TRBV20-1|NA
TGCAGTGCTAGGGTGGCGGGAGGAATTTCCGGGGAGCTGTTTTTT
CSARVAGGISGELFF
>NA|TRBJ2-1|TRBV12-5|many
TGTGCTAGTGGTTTTAACAATGAGCAGTTCTTC
CASGFNNEQFF
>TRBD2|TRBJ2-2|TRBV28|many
TGTGCCAGCACCTCAGTCCTAGCGGGGTCCGGCGGGGAGCTGTTTTTT
CASTSVLAGSGGELFF
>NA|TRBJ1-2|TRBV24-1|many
TGTGCCACCAGTGACCAACGAGACGATCTTGAGCATGGCTACACCTTC
CATSDQRDDLEHGYTF
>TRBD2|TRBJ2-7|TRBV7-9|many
TGTGCCAGCAGCTTAGAACTAGCGTACTACGAGCAGTACTTC
CASSLELAYYEQYF
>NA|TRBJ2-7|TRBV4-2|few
TGTGCCAGCAGCACCGAGCAGAGCAGCTCCTACGAGCAGTACTTC
CASSTEQSSSYEQYF
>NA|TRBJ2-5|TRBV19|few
TGTGCCAGTAGTATAGTCCAGGGGAGGCGAGAGACCCAGTACTTC
CASSIVQGRRETQYF
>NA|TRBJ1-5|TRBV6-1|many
TGTGCCAGCAGTTTCAGGGTTAAGAGCAATCAGCCCCAGCATTTT
CASSFRVKSNQPQHF
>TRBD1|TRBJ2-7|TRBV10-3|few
TGTGCCATCAGTGAGGGACAGGGGGCCTACGAGCAGTACTTC
CAISEGQGAYEQYF
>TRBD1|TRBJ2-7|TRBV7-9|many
TGTGCCAGCAGCTCCAGGGGGACGAGCTACGAGCAGTACTTC
CASSSRGTSYEQYF
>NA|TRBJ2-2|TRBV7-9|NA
TGTGCCAGCAGCTTAGCGGAGTCTAACACCGGGGAGCTGTTTTTT
CASSLAESNTGELFF
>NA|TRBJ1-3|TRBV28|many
TGTGCGGTCGACGGGGGCTCTGGAAACACCATATATTTT
CAVDGGSGNTIYF
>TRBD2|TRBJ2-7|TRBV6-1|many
TGTGCCAGCAGTGTAGCGGGGCCGGTTATCGAGCAGTACTTC
CASSVAGPVIEQYF
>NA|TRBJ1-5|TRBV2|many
TGTGCCAGCAGCGTGGGGGGAAACCAGCCCCAGCATTTT
CASSVGGNQPQHF
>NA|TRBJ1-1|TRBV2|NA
TGTGCCAGCAGGGAGCCCCACACTGAAGCTTTCTTT
CASREPHTEAFF
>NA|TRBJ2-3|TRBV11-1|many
TGTGCCAGCAGCTTACCTAGCGCAAACACAGATACGCAGTATTTT
CASSLPSANTDTQYF
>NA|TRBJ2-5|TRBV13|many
TGTGCCAGCAGCTTAGGGGGTGAGGGTGAAGAGACCCAGTACTTC
CASSLGGEGEETQYF
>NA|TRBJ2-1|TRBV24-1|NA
TGTGCCACCAGTGATCTGAGTTGGCGAGGAAATGAGCAGTTCTTC
CATSDLSWRGNEQFF
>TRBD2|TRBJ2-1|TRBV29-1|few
TGCAGCGTTGGGGGGGGGGAGTATTCCTACAATGAGCAGTTCTTC
CSVGGGEYSYNEQFF
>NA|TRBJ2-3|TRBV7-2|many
TGTGCCAGCAGCTTAGGACTCACAGATACGCAGTATTTT
CASSLGLTDTQYF
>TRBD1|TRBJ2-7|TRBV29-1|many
TGCAGCGTTGAAGGGAATAGGGGGCCCTACGAGCAGTACTTC
CSVEGNRGPYEQYF
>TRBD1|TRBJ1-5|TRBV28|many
TGTGCCAGCAGTTTATCGACAGGGCTAAATCAGCCCCAGCATTTT
CASSLSTGLNQPQHF
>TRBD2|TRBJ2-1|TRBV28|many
TGTGCCAGCAGACCCGCTAGCGGGAGTGGGTTCTTC
CASRPASGSGFF
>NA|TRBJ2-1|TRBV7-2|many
TGTGCCAGCCGCCGGAGGGGAGAGGGCAATGAGCAGTTCTTC
CASRRRGEGNEQFF
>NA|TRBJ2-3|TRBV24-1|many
TGTGCCACCAGTGATCCGTGGGGAGGCACCGGCGCAGATACGCAGTATTTT
CATSDPWGGTGADTQYF
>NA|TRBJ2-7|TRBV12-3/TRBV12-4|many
TGTGCCAGCAGCCCCGGCGGGATCCCCGAGCAGTACTTC
CASSPGGIPEQYF
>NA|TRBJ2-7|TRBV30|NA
TGTGCCTGGAATGGGGGCGCGGACGACGAGCAGTACTTC
CAWNGGADDEQYF
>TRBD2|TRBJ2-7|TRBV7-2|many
TGTGCCAGCAGCTTACTGGCTAGCGGGAGTCTCCGACTCTACGAGCAGTACTTC
CASSLLASGSLRLYEQYF
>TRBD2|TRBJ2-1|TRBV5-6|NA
TGTGCCAGCAGCTTTCCGGGACTAGCGGCCTACAATGAGCAGTTCTTC
CASSFPGLAAYNEQFF
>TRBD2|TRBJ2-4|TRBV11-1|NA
TGTGCCAGCAGCCAGCCGGGACTAGCGGGGCCTTGCATTCAGTACTTC
CASSQPGLAGPCIQYF
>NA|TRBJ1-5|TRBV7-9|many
TGTGCCAGCAGCTTAAACTTAGGGGACTACAATCAGCCCCAGCATTTT
CASSLNLGDYNQPQHF
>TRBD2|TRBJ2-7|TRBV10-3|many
TGTGCCGCGGGGGTCACTCACGAGCAGTACTTC
CAAGVTHEQYF
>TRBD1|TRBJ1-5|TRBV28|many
TGTGCCAGCGGTAAATTAGGATTGGACAGGCGGAATCAGCCCCAGCATTTT
CASGKLGLDRRNQPQHF
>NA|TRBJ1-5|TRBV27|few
TGTGCCAGCAGTGCAGGACTCGGCCCTACTTGGCCCCAGCATTTT
CASSAGLGPTWPQHF
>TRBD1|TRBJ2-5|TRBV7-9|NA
TGTGCCAGCAGCTTTCTGGGACAGGGGGGACCCTATGGGGCCCAGTACTTC
CASSFLGQGGPYGAQYF
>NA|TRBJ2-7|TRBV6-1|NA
TGTGCCAGCAGTGAAGCGCAGCCGGAGCAGTACTTC
CASSEAQPEQYF
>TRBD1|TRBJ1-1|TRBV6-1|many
TGTGCCAGCAGCCCCCAGGGGGGCCCTGAAGCTTTCTTT
CASSPQGGPEAFF
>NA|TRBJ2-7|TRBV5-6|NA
TGTGCCAGCAGCTCAAGAGCGCATTGGGGAAGGTACGAGCAGTACTTC
CASSSRAHWGRYEQYF
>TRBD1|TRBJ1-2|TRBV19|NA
TGTGCCAGCCACATGACAGGGTTAATGGATGGCTACACCTTC
CASHMTGLMDGYTF
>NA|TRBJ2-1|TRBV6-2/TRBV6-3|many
TGTGCCAGCGTCCGGGACTCCTCATGGGAGCAGTTCTTC
CASVRDSSWEQFF
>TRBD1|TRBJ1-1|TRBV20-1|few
TGCAGTGTCCGGGGACAGGCGAACACTGAAGCTTTCTTT
CSVRGQANTEAFF